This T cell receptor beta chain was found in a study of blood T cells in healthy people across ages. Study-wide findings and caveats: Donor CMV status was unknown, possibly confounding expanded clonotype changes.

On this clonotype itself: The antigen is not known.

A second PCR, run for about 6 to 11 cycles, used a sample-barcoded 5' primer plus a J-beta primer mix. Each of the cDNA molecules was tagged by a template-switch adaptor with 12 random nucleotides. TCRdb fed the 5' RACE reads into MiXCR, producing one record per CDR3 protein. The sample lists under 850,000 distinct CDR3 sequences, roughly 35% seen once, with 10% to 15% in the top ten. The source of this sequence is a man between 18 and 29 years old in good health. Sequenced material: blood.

The CDR3 protein is CASSQYGTGSEAFF. CDR3 coding DNA: TGCGCCAGCAGCCAATATGGGACAGGGTCTGAAGCTTTCTTT. J is TRBJ1-1 and V is TRBV4-1, with 9 bases lining up with TRBD1. J lost 6 bases, V lost 2 bases, and 4 bases had no gene match. This CDR3 contains 14 residues. Germline CDR1 and CDR2: MGHRA and YSYEKL.